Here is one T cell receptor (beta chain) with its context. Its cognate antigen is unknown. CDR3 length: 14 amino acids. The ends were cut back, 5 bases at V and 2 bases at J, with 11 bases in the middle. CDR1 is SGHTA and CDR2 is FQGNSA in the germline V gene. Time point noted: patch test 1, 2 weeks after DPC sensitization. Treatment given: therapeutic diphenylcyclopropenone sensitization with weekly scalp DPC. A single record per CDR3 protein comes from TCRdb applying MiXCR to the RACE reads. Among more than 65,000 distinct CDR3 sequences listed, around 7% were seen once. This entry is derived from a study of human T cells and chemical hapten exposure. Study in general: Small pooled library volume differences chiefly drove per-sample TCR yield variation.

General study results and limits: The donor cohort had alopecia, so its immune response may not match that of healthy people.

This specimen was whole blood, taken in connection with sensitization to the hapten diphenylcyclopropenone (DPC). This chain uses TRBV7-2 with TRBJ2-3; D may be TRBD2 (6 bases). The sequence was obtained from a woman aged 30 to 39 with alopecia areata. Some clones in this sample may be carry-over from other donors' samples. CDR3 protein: CASSEDYHTDTQYF. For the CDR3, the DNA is TGTGCCAGCAGCGAGGACTATCACACAGATACGCAGTATTTT. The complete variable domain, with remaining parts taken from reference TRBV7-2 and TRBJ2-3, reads GAGVSQSPSNKVTEKGKDVELRCDPISGHTALYWYRQSLGQGLEFLIYFQGNSAPDKSGLPSDRFSAERTGGSVSTLTIQRTQQEDSAVYLCASSEDYHTDTQYFGPGTRLTVL.